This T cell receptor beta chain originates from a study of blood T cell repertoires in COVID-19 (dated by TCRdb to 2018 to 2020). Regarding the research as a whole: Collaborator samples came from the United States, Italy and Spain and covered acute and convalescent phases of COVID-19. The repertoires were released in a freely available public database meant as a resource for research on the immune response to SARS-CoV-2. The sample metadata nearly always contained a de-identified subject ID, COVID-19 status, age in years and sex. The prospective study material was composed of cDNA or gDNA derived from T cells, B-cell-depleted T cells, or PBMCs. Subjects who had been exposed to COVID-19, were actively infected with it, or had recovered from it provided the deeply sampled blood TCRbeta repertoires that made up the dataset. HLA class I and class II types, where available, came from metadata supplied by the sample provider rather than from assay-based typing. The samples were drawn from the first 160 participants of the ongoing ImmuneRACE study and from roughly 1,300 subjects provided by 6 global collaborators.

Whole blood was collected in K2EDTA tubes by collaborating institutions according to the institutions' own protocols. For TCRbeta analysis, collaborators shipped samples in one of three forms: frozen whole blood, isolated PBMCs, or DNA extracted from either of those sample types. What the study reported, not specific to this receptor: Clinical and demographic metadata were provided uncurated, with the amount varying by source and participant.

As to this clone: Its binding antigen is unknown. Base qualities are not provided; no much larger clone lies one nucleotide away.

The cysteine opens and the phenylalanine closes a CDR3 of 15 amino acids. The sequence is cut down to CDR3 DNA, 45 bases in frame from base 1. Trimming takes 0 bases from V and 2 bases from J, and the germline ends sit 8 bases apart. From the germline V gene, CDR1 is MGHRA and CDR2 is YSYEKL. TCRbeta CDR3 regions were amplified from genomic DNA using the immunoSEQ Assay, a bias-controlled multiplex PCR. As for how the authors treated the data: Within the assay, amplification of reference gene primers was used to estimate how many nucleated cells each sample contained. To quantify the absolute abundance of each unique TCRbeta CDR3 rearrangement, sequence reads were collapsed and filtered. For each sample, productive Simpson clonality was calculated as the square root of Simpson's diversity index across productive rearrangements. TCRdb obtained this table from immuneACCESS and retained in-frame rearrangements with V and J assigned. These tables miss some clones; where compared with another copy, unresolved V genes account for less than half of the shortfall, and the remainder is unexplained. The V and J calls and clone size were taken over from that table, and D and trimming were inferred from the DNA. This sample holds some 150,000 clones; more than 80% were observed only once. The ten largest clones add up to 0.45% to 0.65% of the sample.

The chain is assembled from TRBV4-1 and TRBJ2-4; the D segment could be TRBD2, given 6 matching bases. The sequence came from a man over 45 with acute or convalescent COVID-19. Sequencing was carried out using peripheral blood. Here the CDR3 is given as CASSQDGGSKNIQYF. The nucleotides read TGCGCCAGCAGCCAAGACGGGGGTTCCAAAAACATTCAGTACTTC.